This T cell receptor beta chain stems from a study of shared clonotypes between healthy human individuals. This table comes from immunoSEQ multiplex PCR, and its TCRdb copy is limited to in-frame clones, with some not included. The top ten clones hold roughly 0.61% of a sample with fewer than 1.4 million clones, approximately 80% of them seen once. Material: memory CD4+ T cells from PBMCs. The subset was: CD45RA-negative fraction. The source is a man younger than 35 in good health. Some clones in this sample may be carry-over from other donors' samples.

CDR3 amino acids: CASSLKGVGELFF. In DNA form, the CDR3 reads TGTGCCAGCAGCTTAAAAGGGGTCGGGGAGCTGTTTTTT. V usage is TRBV7-9 and J usage is TRBJ2-2; D possibly corresponds to TRBD1 (5 bases). Germline CDR1 is SEHNR and CDR2 is FQNEAQ (reference sequence). The CDR3 totals 13 residues. With 2 bases removed from V and 7 bases from J, the gap between germline ends came to 8 bases.